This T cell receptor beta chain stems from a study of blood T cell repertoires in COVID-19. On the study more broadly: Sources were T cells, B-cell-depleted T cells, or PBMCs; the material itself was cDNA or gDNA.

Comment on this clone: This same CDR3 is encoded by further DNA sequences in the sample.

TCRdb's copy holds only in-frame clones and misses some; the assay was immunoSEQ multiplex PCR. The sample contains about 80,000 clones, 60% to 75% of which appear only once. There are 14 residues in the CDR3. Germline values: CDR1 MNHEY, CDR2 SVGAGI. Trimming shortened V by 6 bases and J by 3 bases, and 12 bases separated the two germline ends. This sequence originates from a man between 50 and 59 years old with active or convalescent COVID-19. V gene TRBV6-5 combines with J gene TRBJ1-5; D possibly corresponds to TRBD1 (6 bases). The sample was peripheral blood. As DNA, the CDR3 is TGTGCCAGCAGCTTACAGGGCCCCAATCAGCCCCAGCATTTT. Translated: CASSLQGPNQPQHF.